Below are 21 T cell receptor beta chains sequenced from a single sample in a study of naive and memory T cell subsets. The beta constant-region primer was an equimolar mix of two oligonucleotides covering TRBC1 and TRBC2. Four rounds of PCR amplified the ligated cDNA using nested alpha and beta constant-region primers plus SP2. TCRdb re-derived calls from the UMI-ligation and nested PCR reads in MiXCR, one entry per CDR3 protein. Here the sample spans 120,000 or so distinct CDR3 sequences, approximately 37% being singletons. Sequencing was performed on central memory CD4+ T cells from blood. The receptor set was obtained from a human donor in good health.

This clonotype was recorded a few times. The genes are TRBV10-2 and TRBJ2-7, with D unclear. Trimming removed 10 bases at V and 4 bases at J, with 14 bases between. The CDR3 is made up of 12 amino acids. The germline V gene has CDR1 WSHSY and CDR2 SAAADI. The CDR3 DNA sequence: TGCGCCACCTTACACGGCGATTACGAGCAGTACTTC. Translated, it gives CATLHGDYEQYF.

The CDR3 DNA follows: TGCAGTGCAGCTCTACGGACAGGGGTAAACAATGAGCAGTTCTTC. Amino acids: CSAALRTGVNNEQFF. The J gene is TRBJ2-1, the V gene TRBV20-1; 9 bases match TRBD1. The CDR3 runs to 15 residues. In germline, CDR1 is DFQATT, CDR2 SNEGSKA (reference sequence). V lost 6 bases to trimming and J lost 5 bases; unmatched junction nucleotides: 11.

This clonotype was found a few times. Compared with germline, one end of the junction differs, possibly owing to a read error. The rearrangement uses TRBV27 and TRBJ1-1, with D perhaps matching TRBD1 (5 bases). CDR1 and CDR2 (germline): MNHEY, SMNVEV (reference sequence). This CDR3 contains 12 residues. CDR3 in DNA: TGTGCCAGCAGTTTCGGCCAGGGCCCTACCCTCTTT. The encoded protein is CASSFGQGPTLF.

This clonotype was observed a handful of times. The gene calls are TRBV20-1 and TRBJ2-7, with D possibly matching TRBD1 (6 bases). V was pared by 4 bases and J by 4 bases, with 11 bases between. CDR1 DFQATT and CDR2 SNEGSKA come from the germline V gene (reference sequence). The CDR3 has 12 residues. The CDR3 bases are TGCAGTGCTAAGAGGACAGATTACGAGCAGTACTTC. Protein product: CSAKRTDYEQYF.

Only a few counts were recorded for this clonotype. The chain is built from TRBV28 and TRBJ1-4, with 10 bases that match TRBD1. The CDR3 totals 14 residues. The junction had 3 bases not matched to a gene; V was cut back by 6 bases and J by 5 bases. Per the germline V gene, CDR1 is MDHEN and CDR2 is SYDVKM. CDR3 protein: CASRRTGGNEKLFF. As DNA, the CDR3 is TGTGCCAGCAGGCGGACAGGGGGAAATGAAAAACTGTTTTTT.

The gene calls are TRBV11-2 and TRBJ2-5; 9 nucleotides match TRBD1. Germline values: CDR1 SGHAT, CDR2 FQNNGV. This CDR3 has 18 amino acids. The J segment lost 6 bases and the V segment lost 6 bases, leaving 20 bases of the junction unmatched. The CDR3 nucleotides read TGTGCCAGCAGAAGTCTCAAGGAACCGGGACAGGGATCAAAGACCCAGTACTTC. Protein product: CASRSLKEPGQGSKTQYF.

The rearrangement uses TRBV27 and TRBJ1-6; 9 bases fit TRBD1. Germline lookup yields CDR1 MNHEY and CDR2 SMNVEV (reference sequence). The CDR3 has 17 amino acids. With V trimmed by 5 bases and J by 7 bases, 12 bases remained unmatched. The CDR3 reads CASSPNRGRWANSPLHF. The CDR3 DNA is TGTGCCAGCAGTCCCAACAGGGGGCGTTGGGCCAATTCACCCCTCCACTTT.

The chain couples TRBV28 to TRBJ2-3; D assignment may be TRBD1 or TRBD2 (7 bases each). V was shortened by 11 bases and J by 1 base, with 16 bases between the two germline ends. CDR3 size: 14 residues. Germline V gene data show CDR1 as MDHEN and CDR2 as SYDVKM. CDR3 sequence: CAGRGLRGTDTQYF. CDR3 coding DNA: TGTGCCGGGAGGGGGCTTCGAGGCACAGATACGCAGTATTTT.

The V and J genes are TRBV6-5 and TRBJ2-3, with D tentatively TRBD2 (5 bases). Germline V gives CDR1 MNHEY, CDR2 SVGAGI. Trimming took off 5 bases at V and 1 base at J, with 7 bases between the two ends. The CDR3 extends over 13 amino acids. For the CDR3, the DNA is TGTGCCAGCAGTAGCGGAGGCACAGATACGCAGTATTTT. Residues: CASSSGGTDTQYF.

This clonotype was found a few times. The rearrangement uses TRBV11-2 and TRBJ2-3; D unresolved. The CDR3 runs to 17 residues. Germline lookup yields CDR1 SGHAT and CDR2 FQNNGV. Trimming shortened V by 4 bases and J by 2 bases, and 19 bases separated the two germline ends. The CDR3 coding sequence is TGTGCCAGCAGCTACCATTTGCGGAACAAATACACAGATACGCAGTATTTT. Encoded protein: CASSYHLRNKYTDTQYF.

This chain links TRBV15 with TRBJ1-5; D is uncertain. This CDR3 contains 16 residues. In germline, CDR1 is LNHNV, CDR2 YYDKDF (reference sequence). V was shortened by 0 bases and J by 2 bases, with 11 bases between the two germline ends. In DNA, the CDR3 is TGTGCCACCAGCAGAGATATGGTGGTAGGCAATCAGCCCCAGCATTTT. This translates into CATSRDMVVGNQPQHF.

This chain's CDR3 is CASSPLGHYSTDTQYF. The DNA for the CDR3 is TGTGCCAGCAGCCCATTGGGGCACTATAGCACAGATACGCAGTATTTT. The chain employs TRBV14 and TRBJ2-3, with D possibly TRBD1 on 5 matching bases. V lost 4 bases to trimming and J lost 0 bases, with 14 bases between them. CDR3 length equals 16 residues. Germline V gene data show CDR1 as SGHDN and CDR2 as FVKESK.

V usage is TRBV12-3 or TRBV12-4 and J usage is TRBJ1-1, with D uncertain. The length of the CDR3 is 14 residues. Trimming took off 2 bases at V and 1 base at J, with 8 bases between the two ends. The CDR3 DNA follows: TGTGCCAGCAGTTTAAGGGAACAGAACACTGAAGCTTTCTTT. The encoded protein is CASSLREQNTEAFF.

This clonotype was seen a handful of times. The rearrangement links TRBV4-3 to TRBJ2-1; 9 bases fit TRBD1. Unmatched junction bases numbered 4, after V lost 4 bases and J lost 0 bases. The germline V gene encodes CDR1 LGHNA and CDR2 YSLEER. The CDR3 sequence is 16 residues long. For the CDR3, the DNA is TGCGCCAGCAGCCGGGGGACAGGGAGCTCCTACAATGAGCAGTTCTTC. It is translated as CASSRGTGSSYNEQFF.

The V call is TRBV5-6, the J call TRBJ2-3; D uncertain. Per the germline V gene, CDR1 is SGHDT and CDR2 is YYEEEE. V shed 1 base and J shed 1 base, with 10 bases lying between them. The CDR3 totals 15 residues. This CDR3 is CASSLMGMGTDTQYF. CDR3 nucleotide sequence: TGTGCCAGCAGCTTGATGGGGATGGGCACAGATACGCAGTATTTT.

This clonotype turned up a few times. The V gene is TRBV5-6, the J gene TRBJ2-1; the D is unclear. This CDR3 is built from 11 residues. V lost 2 bases and J 8 bases, leaving 5 bases between the germline ends. CDR1 SGHDT and CDR2 YYEEEE come from the germline V gene. The CDR3 DNA reads TGTGCCAGCAGCTTCCAAGATGAGCAGTTCTTC. Translation gives CASSFQDEQFF.

This clonotype was seen only a few times. The chain combines TRBV29-1 with TRBJ2-1; 7 bases are shared with TRBD2. Germline CDR1 reads SQVTM; CDR2 reads ANQGSEA. The CDR3 loop spans 13 amino acids. The V gene end was trimmed by 8 bases and the J gene end by 0 bases; junction bases not matched to a gene: 4. The CDR3 is CSSRLASYNEQFF. The DNA for the CDR3 is TGCAGCTCCCGACTAGCCTCCTACAATGAGCAGTTCTTC.

This clonotype was counted a few times. The rearrangement joins TRBV20-1 to TRBJ2-7; D might be TRBD2 (6 bases). Trimming pared 7 bases from V and 1 base from J, leaving 11 bases between. This CDR3 contains 12 residues. Germline V CDR1 and CDR2: DFQATT, SNEGSKA (reference sequence). CDR3 in amino acids: CSVVAESYEQYF. The CDR3 DNA reads as TGCAGTGTGGTAGCGGAATCCTACGAGCAGTACTTC.

J is TRBJ2-2 and V is TRBV24-1; weak D call: TRBD1 (5 bases). The V end lost 6 bases, the J end lost 5 bases, and 18 bases lay between the germline ends. The CDR3 is 16 amino acids. Germline V gene data show CDR1 as KGHDR and CDR2 as SFDVKD. CDR3 loop: CATSPGRGSGTGELFF. CDR3 nucleotides: TGTGCCACCAGTCCAGGAAGGGGCTCTGGGACCGGGGAGCTGTTTTTT.

This rearrangement joins TRBV6-2 or TRBV6-3 to TRBJ2-7, with D hard to call. The CDR3 consists of 14 residues. The germline V gene encodes CDR1 MNHEY and CDR2 SVGEGT. The germline V and J ends were trimmed by 6 bases and 0 bases, with 12 bases remaining between them. The CDR3 loop reads CASRESMRSYEQYF. The CDR3 DNA follows: TGTGCCAGCAGGGAATCGATGCGCTCCTACGAGCAGTACTTC.

This clonotype was seen only a few times. The chain couples TRBV7-2 to TRBJ2-2, with 7 nucleotides matching TRBD1. Germline trimming cut 5 bases from V and 6 bases from J; bases unmatched to any gene: 6. The CDR3 is 14 residues long. Germline CDR1 SGHTA, CDR2 FQGNSA. CDR3: CASSRDSLAGELFF. The CDR3 nucleotides are TGTGCCAGCAGCAGGGACAGCCTGGCCGGGGAGCTGTTTTTT.